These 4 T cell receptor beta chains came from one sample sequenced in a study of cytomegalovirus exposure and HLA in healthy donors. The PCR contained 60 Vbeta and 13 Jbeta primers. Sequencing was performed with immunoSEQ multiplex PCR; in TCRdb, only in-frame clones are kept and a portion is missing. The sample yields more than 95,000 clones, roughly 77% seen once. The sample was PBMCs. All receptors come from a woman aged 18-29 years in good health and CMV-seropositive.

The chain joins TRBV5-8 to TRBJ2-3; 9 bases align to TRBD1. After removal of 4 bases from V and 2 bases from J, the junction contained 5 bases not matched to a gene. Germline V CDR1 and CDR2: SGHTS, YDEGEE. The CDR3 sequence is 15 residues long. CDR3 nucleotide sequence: TGTGCCAGCAGCGGGACAGGGCCTCCCACAGATACGCAGTATTTT. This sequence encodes CASSGTGPPTDTQYF.

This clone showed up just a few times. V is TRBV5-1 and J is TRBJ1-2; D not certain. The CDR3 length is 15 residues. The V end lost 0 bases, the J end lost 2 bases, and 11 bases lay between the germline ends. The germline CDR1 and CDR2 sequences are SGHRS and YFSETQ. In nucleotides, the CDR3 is TGCGCCAGCAGCTTGGAAGTTCCAGCGAACTATGGCTACACCTTC. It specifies CASSLEVPANYGYTF.

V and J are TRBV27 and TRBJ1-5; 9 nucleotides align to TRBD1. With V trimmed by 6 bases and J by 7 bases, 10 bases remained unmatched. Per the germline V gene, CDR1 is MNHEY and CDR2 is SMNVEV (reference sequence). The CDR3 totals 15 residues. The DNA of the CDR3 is TGTGCCAGCAGGCCGGGACAGGGTCAATGGCAGCCCCAGCATTTT. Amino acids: CASRPGQGQWQPQHF.

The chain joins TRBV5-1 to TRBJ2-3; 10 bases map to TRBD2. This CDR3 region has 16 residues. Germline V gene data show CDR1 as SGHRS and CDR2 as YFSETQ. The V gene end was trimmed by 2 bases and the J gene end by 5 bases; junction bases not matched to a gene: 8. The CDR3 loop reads CASSFSKRGGRDTQYF. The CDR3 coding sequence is TGCGCCAGCAGCTTTTCGAAGCGGGGGGGAAGAGATACGCAGTATTTT.